The present T cell receptor (beta chain) was sequenced within a study of identical twins. V lost 5 bases and J lost 7, with 9 bases in between. Germline CDR1 reads SGHNT; CDR2 reads YENEEA. CDR3 length: 12 residues. A template switching step contributed a universal primer site, while unique molecular identifiers were present in the cDNA. TCRdb used MiXCR to reprocess the 5' RACE reads, holding one entry per CDR3 protein. The sample lists some 440,000 distinct CDR3 sequences, 24% occurring once. Worth noting for this clonotype: The antigen remains undetermined.

Study results and limitations: While abundant cord blood beta clonotypes carried fewer insertions, memory repertoires showed no such pattern. These conclusions were based on statistical analysis (cross-sectional, not following the same donors).

These data were likewise used in another study, on T cells expressing NK-cell markers.

Sequences were obtained from CD4+ T cells sorted from blood. The rearrangement joins TRBV11-3 to TRBJ2-1; the D is unclear. The source is a woman aged 18-35 years in good health. The CDR3, as DNA: TGTGCCAGCAGCCCACACAGAAATGAGCAGTTCTTC. It specifies CASSPHRNEQFF.